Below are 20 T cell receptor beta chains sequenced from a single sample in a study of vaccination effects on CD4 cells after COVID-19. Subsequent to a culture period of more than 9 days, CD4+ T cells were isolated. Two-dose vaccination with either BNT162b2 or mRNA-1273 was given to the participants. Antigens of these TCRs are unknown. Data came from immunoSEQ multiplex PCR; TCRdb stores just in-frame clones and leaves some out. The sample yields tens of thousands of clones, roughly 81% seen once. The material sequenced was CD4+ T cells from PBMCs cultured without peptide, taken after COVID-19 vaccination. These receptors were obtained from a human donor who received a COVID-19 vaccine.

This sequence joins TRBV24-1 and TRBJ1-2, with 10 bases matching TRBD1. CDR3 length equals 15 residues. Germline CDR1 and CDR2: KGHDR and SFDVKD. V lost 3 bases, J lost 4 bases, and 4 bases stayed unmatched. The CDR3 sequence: CATSDGGQGVYGYTF. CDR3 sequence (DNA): TGTGCCACCAGTGATGGCGGACAGGGGGTCTATGGCTACACCTTC.

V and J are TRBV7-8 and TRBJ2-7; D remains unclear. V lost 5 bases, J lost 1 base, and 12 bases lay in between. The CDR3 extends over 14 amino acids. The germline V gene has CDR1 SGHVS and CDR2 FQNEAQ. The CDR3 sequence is CASSPRGRSYEQYV. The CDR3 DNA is TGTGCCAGCAGCCCCCGTGGGCGGTCCTACGAGCAGTACGTC.

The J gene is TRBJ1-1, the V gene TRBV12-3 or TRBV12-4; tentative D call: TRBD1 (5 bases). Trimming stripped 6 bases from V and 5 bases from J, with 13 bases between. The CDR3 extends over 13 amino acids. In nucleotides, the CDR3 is TGTGCCAGCAGCCTGGGGGGAAGGACTGAAGCTTTCTTT. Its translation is CASSLGGRTEAFF.

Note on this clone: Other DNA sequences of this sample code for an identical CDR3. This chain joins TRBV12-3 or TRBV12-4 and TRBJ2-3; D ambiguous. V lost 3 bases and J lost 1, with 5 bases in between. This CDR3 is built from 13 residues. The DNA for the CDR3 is TGTGCCAGCAGTTTTTCGGGCACAGATACGCAGTATTTT. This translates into CASSFSGTDTQYF.

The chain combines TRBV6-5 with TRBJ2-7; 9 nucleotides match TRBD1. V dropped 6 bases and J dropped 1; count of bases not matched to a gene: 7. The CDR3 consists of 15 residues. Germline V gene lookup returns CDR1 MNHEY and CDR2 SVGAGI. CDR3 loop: CASRGGDRASYEQYV. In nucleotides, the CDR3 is TGTGCCAGCAGGGGGGGGGACAGGGCGTCCTACGAGCAGTACGTC.

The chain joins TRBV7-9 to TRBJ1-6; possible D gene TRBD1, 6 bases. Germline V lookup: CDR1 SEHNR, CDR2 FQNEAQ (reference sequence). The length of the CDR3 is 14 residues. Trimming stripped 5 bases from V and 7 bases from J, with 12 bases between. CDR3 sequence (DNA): TGTGCCAGCAGCCGTGGACAGAGAAATTCACCCCTCCACTTT. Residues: CASSRGQRNSPLHF.

The CDR3 sequence is CATGDLRGADTQYF. The DNA of the CDR3 is TGTGCCACGGGCGACCTACGGGGGGCGGATACGCAGTATTTT. The J gene is TRBJ2-3, the V gene TRBV24-1, with TRBD2 as a possible D gene (7 bases). The V and J ends lost 10 bases and 6 bases respectively, with 19 bases between them. Germline V gene data show CDR1 as KGHDR and CDR2 as SFDVKD. This CDR3 is built from 14 residues.

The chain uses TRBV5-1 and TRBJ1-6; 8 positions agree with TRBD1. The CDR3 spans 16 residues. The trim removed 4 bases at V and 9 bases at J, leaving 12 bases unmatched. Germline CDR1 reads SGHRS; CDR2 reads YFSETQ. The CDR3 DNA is TGCGCCAGCAGCACTACGACAGGGGTCGACGCTTCACCCCTCCACTTT. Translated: CASSTTTGVDASPLHF.

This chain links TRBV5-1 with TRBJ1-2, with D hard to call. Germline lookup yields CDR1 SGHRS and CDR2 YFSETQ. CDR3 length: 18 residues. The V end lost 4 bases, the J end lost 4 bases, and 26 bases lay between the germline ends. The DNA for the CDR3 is TGCGCCAGCAGCCCGTCTCGGCCCGCGGAAGCATCTGGCTATGGCTACACCTTC. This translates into CASSPSRPAEASGYGYTF.

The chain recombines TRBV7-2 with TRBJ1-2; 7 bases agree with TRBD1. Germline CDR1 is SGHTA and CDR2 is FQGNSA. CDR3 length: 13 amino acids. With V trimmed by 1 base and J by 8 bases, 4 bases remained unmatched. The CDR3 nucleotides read TGTGCCAGCAGCTTAGAGACAGGGAAGGGCTACACCTTC. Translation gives CASSLETGKGYTF.

CDR3 bases: TGTGCCATCAAACCCTATGGGAGGGGCACTGAAGCTTTCTTT. Translating it yields CAIKPYGRGTEAFF. The chain carries TRBV28 and TRBJ1-1; D perhaps matches TRBD1 (5 bases). Germline V CDR1 and CDR2: MDHEN, SYDVKM. V lost 10 bases, J lost 4 bases, and 19 bases lay in between. The CDR3 extends over 14 amino acids. The variable domain in full, completed from reference TRBV28 and TRBJ1-1, reads DVKVTQSSRYLVKRTGEKVFLECVQDMDHENMFWYRQDPGLGLRLIYFSYDVKMKEKGDIPEGYSVSREKKERFSLILESASTNQTSMYLCAIKPYGRGTEAFFGQGTRLTVV.

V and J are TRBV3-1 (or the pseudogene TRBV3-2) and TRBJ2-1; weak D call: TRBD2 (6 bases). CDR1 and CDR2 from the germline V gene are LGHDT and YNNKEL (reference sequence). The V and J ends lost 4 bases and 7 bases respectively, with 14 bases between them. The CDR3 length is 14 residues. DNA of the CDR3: TGTGCCAGCAGCCCTCCCGGAGGGAGGAATGAGCAGTTCTTC. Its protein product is CASSPPGGRNEQFF.

The CDR3 DNA sequence: TGTGCCAGTAGTATCGGACAGGGGTATTACAATGAGCAGTTCTTC. This encodes CASSIGQGYYNEQFF. This chain joins TRBV19 and TRBJ2-1, with TRBD1 matching 9 bases. Germline-derived CDR1 and CDR2 are LNHDA and SQIVND (reference sequence). Losses at the gene ends were 3 bases for V and 4 bases for J; bases not matched to a gene: 4. This CDR3 has 15 amino acids.

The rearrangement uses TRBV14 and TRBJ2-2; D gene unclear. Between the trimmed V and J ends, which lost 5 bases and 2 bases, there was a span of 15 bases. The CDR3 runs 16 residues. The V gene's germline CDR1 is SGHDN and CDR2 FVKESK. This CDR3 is CASSTHYPINTGELFF. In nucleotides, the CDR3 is TGTGCCAGCAGCACCCACTATCCGATAAACACCGGGGAGCTGTTTTTT.

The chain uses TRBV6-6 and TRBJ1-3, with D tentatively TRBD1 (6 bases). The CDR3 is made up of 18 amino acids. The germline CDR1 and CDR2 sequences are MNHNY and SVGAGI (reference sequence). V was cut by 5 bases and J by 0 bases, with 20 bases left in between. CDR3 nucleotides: TGTGCCAGCAGTCCAGCATACCGGACAGTCAGCTCTGGAAACACCATATATTTT. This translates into CASSPAYRTVSSGNTIYF.

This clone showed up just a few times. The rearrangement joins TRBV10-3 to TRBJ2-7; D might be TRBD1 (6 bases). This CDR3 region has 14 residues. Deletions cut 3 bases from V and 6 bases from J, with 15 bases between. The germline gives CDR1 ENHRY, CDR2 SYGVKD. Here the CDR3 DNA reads TGTGCCATCAGTGAAGGGCAGGGGTTTAGCGAGCAGTACGTC. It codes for CAISEGQGFSEQYV.

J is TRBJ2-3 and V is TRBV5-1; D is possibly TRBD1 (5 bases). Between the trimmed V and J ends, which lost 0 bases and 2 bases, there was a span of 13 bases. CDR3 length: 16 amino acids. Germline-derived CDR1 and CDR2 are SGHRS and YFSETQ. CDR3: CASSLGGRPTTDTQYF. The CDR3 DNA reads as TGCGCCAGCAGCTTGGGGGGCCGCCCCACCACAGATACGCAGTATTTT.

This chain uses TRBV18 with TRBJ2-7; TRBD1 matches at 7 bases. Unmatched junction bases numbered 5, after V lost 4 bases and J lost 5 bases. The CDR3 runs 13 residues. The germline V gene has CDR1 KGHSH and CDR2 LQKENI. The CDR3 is CASSRGTGDEQYV. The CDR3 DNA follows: TGTGCCAGCTCACGGGGAACAGGGGACGAGCAGTACGTC.

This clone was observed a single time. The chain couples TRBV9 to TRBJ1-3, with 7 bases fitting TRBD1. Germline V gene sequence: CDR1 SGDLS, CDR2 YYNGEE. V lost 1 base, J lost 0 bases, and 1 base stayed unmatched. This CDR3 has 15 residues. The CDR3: CASSVTGASGNTIYF. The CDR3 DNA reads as TGTGCCAGCAGCGTAACAGGGGCCTCTGGAAACACCATATATTTT.

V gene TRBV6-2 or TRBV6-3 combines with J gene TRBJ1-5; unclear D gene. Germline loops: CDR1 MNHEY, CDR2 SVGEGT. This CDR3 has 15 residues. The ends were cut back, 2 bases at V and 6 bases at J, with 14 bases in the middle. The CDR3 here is CASSYGGAPGQPQHF. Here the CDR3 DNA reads TGTGCCAGCAGTTACGGCGGAGCCCCAGGTCAGCCCCAGCATTTT.